The following is a T cell receptor (beta chain) sequence with its context. Its antigen specificity is not known. The junction departs from the called germline gene at one end, perhaps through a read error. The data originate from a study of tumor-infiltrating lymphocytes in primary liver carcinoma (dated by TCRdb to the late 2010s). Describing the broader study: Hepatocellular carcinoma (four) or combined HCC and intrahepatic cholangiocarcinoma (one) was present in the five patients, who were three men and two women aged 30 to 69 years. The five patients had tumors staged T1-T3 N0M0, with maximum diameters ranging from roughly 4.2 to 11 cm. Roughly 3.65 to 7.13 million productive TCRbeta reads were obtained per sample, and no significant difference in read depth was found between tissue types. For each liver tumor, the study sampled five regions along with adjacent normal tissue and blood, and applied TCRbeta repertoire sequencing, expression microarrays and whole-exome sequencing. A total of around 35 specimens from 5 patients went through TCRbeta repertoire sequencing, namely 25 tumor regions, 5 adjacent noncancerous liver tissues and 5 peripheral blood samples. Reproducibility between technical replicate repertoires was high, with correlation coefficients above 0.95 and mean shared-clone rates roughly 0.87. Paper-wide results and their limitations: Repertoire overlap was found to be higher between tumor regions (mean roughly 36%) than between tumor-adjacent (about 17%) or tumor-blood (14%) pairs, consistent with antigen-driven expansion. The study included only a handful of patients, and the authors note findings should be validated in a larger study. Since the samples were bulk and unsorted, there was no way to compare CD4+ and CD8+ T cell repertoires. Because only the TCR beta chain was sequenced and unpaired alpha chains were not captured, true repertoire diversity is likely underestimated. The top 250 clones made up a significantly larger repertoire fraction in tumors than in blood (p = 0.039).

Total RNA and DNA were co-extracted from about 19-30 mg of bulk tissue with the AllPrep DNA/RNA mini kit, without cell sorting. Four or five patients with histopathologically diagnosed primary liver carcinoma underwent surgical resection in China between 2015 and 2016. At the time of sampling, the patients had chronic HBV infection and had not received any treatment. Fresh tumor and adjacent tissue pieces were bisected; one half was stored in RNAlater at -80°C, the other sent for histology. Using a constant-region primer and ProtoScript II reverse transcriptase, TCRbeta-specific cDNA was reverse-transcribed from 400 to 550 ng total RNA. TCRbeta libraries were built with three nested multiplex PCR rounds, a slightly modified ARM-PCR procedure. Each of the first two PCR rounds ran for approximately 10 cycles and used multiplex TRBV1-TRBV30 forward primers together with a Cbeta reverse primer. Sample barcodes and Illumina adapters were added in a final 25-cycle PCR with Deep VentR polymerase. Before sequencing, amplicons of 200-500 bp were purified from gel using a QIAquick gel extraction kit. An Illumina HiSeq 2500 was used to sequence the TCRbeta amplicons with 250-bp paired-end reads. As for how the authors treated the data: Trimmomatic v0.33 was used to quality-trim the reads, and FLASH v1.2.11 was used to merge paired reads so that full CDR3 sequences could be recovered. V, D and J germline segments were assigned to the rearranged TCRbeta sequences by MiGEC v1.2.1b. Clonotype statistics and Shannon-Wiener diversity indices were computed with VDJtools v1.0.0. To cut down on sampling bias, every analysis after diversity analysis relied on just the 250 most abundant clonotypes from each sample. TCRdb redid the processing of the public reads, applying fastp at Q25 and MiXCR, and retained in-frame beta chains. For every CDR3 protein sequence, its rows merge into one entry that carries the most common genes and DNA. These V and J calls rely on TCRdb rather than the paper's analysis. This sample is represented by just under 95,000 distinct CDR3 sequences; 68% of them were singletons. In total, the top ten clones hold roughly 27% of the sample.

In the germline V gene (reference sequence), CDR1 corresponds to PRHDT and CDR2 to FYEKMQ. From cysteine to phenylalanine, the CDR3 is 16 amino acids long. This entry keeps only the CDR3 DNA: 48 bases, framed from base 1. This receptor chain uses TRBV13 and TRBJ2-1; the D assignment is uncertain and may be TRBD1 or TRBD2, with 5 bases supporting each. The sequence was collected from a man aged 40-50 years with primary liver carcinoma and hepatitis B virus infection. Material: tumor-adjacent normal liver tissue. The DNA sequence is as follows: TGTGCCAGCACGCCAAAGGGACGGACTTCCTACAATGAACAGTTCTTC. Its protein reads: CASTPKGRTSYNEQFF.